These 14 T cell receptor beta chains originate from one sample sequenced in a study of cytomegalovirus exposure and HLA in healthy donors. The study ran its PCR with 60 Vbeta and 13 Jbeta primers. The repertoire was sequenced with immunoSEQ multiplex PCR; TCRdb's copy has only in-frame clones and lacks some. The sample includes about 150,000 clones, around 79% of them seen just once. Sequenced material: PBMCs. The origin of the receptors is a young man in good health and CMV-seropositive.

The chain links TRBV10-2 to TRBJ1-2; D not certain. Per the germline V gene, CDR1 is WSHSY and CDR2 is SAAADI. The V end was cut by 2 bases, the J end by 7 bases, with 5 bases between. The CDR3 contains 11 residues. The CDR3 sequence: CASSEDSGYTF. CDR3 coding DNA: TGCGCCAGCAGTGAGGACTCTGGCTACACCTTC.

This chain uses TRBV5-5 with TRBJ2-5, with 9 bases lining up with TRBD1. Germline V gene data show CDR1 as SGHKS and CDR2 as YYEKEE (reference sequence). Germline trimming cut 5 bases from V and 5 bases from J; bases unmatched to any gene: 7. This CDR3 has 14 amino acids. CDR3 in amino acids: CASRRNRGRETQYF. For the CDR3, the DNA is TGTGCCAGCAGGAGGAACAGGGGGCGCGAGACCCAGTACTTC.

This chain links TRBV5-1 with TRBJ1-1; a possible D gene is TRBD1 (5 bases). There are 15 residues in the CDR3. Trimming removed 2 bases at V and 1 base at J, with 12 bases between. The germline V gene encodes CDR1 SGHRS and CDR2 YFSETQ. The CDR3 here is CASSLGPQGNTEAFF. CDR3 in DNA: TGCGCCAGCAGCTTAGGACCCCAGGGGAACACTGAAGCTTTCTTT.

The chain has TRBV7-9 and TRBJ1-6; 11 nucleotides agree with TRBD1. The CDR3 is 13 amino acids. The junction had 11 bases not matched to a gene; V was cut back by 8 bases and J by 17 bases. Looked up from germline, CDR1 is SEHNR and CDR2 is FQNEAQ (reference sequence). The DNA for the CDR3 is TGTGCCAGCGGACTGGGACAGGGGGGTCCCGTCCACTTT. It encodes CASGLGQGGPVHF. Filled out from reference TRBV7-9 and TRBJ1-6, the complete variable domain reads DTGVSQNPRHKITKRGQNVTFRCDPISEHNRLYWYRQTLGQGPEFLTYFQNEAQLEKSRLLSDRFSAERPKGSFSTLEIQRTEQGDSAMYLCASGLGQGGPVHFGNGTRLTVT.

V and J are TRBV6-5 and TRBJ1-1; D not certain. Trimming removed 0 bases at V and 6 bases at J, with 8 bases between. Germline CDR1 MNHEY, CDR2 SVGAGI. This CDR3 is 13 amino acids long. The CDR3 spells CASSYSSTPEAFF. The DNA of the CDR3 is TGTGCCAGCAGTTACTCGAGCACTCCTGAAGCTTTCTTT.

The gene calls are TRBV28 and TRBJ2-5, with D tentatively TRBD1 (6 bases). The CDR3 totals 15 residues. With 6 bases removed from V and 5 bases from J, the gap between germline ends came to 19 bases. The germline V gene encodes CDR1 MDHEN and CDR2 SYDVKM. The CDR3, as DNA: TGTGCCAGCAGCCGTAAAGGCTGGGGGCCGGAGACCCAGTACTTC. It specifies CASSRKGWGPETQYF. Filled out from reference TRBV28 and TRBJ2-5, the complete variable domain reads DVKVTQSSRYLVKRTGEKVFLECVQDMDHENMFWYRQDPGLGLRLIYFSYDVKMKEKGDIPEGYSVSREKKERFSLILESASTNQTSMYLCASSRKGWGPETQYFGPGTRLLVL.

The chain employs TRBV5-4 and TRBJ2-3; 12 positions agree with TRBD2. Germline V CDR1 and CDR2: SGHNT, YYREEE (reference sequence). The CDR3 is 16 residues long. The V segment lost 5 bases and the J segment 5 bases; nucleotides outside the gene matches: 9. The CDR3 loop is CASSTPGLAGLDTQYF. The CDR3 DNA is TGTGCCAGCAGTACTCCGGGACTAGCGGGCCTAGATACGCAGTATTTT.

In its sample, this clone was seen once. This sequence joins TRBV11-1 and TRBJ2-7, with D uncertain. The CDR3 spans 14 residues. V gave up 4 bases and J gave up 0 bases, with 10 bases separating them. The germline V gene has CDR1 SGHAT and CDR2 FQDESV (reference sequence). CDR3 nucleotides: TGTGCCAGCAGCTCCGAGGTCTCCTCCTACGAGCAGTACTTC. Its protein is CASSSEVSSYEQYF.

The chain has TRBV6-1 and TRBJ1-1; maybe TRBD1 (6 bases). Germline V gives CDR1 MNHNS, CDR2 SASEGT. Trimming stripped 8 bases from V and 4 bases from J, with 20 bases between. The CDR3 extends over 15 amino acids. The CDR3 nucleotides read TGTGCCAGCGCCCCCGGGGGGGGGCTGGGCACTGAAGCTTTCTTT. Translation: CASAPGGGLGTEAFF.

The chain has TRBV28 and TRBJ1-5, with D possibly TRBD1 on 6 matching bases. V dropped 8 bases and J dropped 2 bases, with 10 bases sitting between them. CDR3 size: 13 residues. The V gene's germline CDR1 is MDHEN and CDR2 SYDVKM. In DNA, the CDR3 is TGTGCCAGCCTCCGACAGGGCAATCAGCCCCAGCATTTT. It codes for CASLRQGNQPQHF.

This rearrangement joins TRBV10-3 to TRBJ2-3; D perhaps matches TRBD2 (6 bases). From germline, CDR1 is ENHRY and CDR2 SYGVKD. The CDR3 totals 14 residues. The V end lost 3 bases, the J end lost 0 bases, and 7 bases lay between the germline ends. CDR3 coding DNA: TGTGCCATCAGTGATAGCGGCAGCACAGATACGCAGTATTTT. Amino acid sequence: CAISDSGSTDTQYF.

The chain employs TRBV30 and TRBJ1-4, with unresolved D. The CDR3 contains 13 residues. Trimming left V 3 bases short and J 8 bases short, with 13 bases between. Germline CDR1 reads GTSNPN; CDR2 reads SVGIG (reference sequence). DNA of the CDR3: TGTGCCTGGAGGGACTGGGCCGGAGAAAAACTGTTTTTT. This codes for CAWRDWAGEKLFF.

The chain has TRBV27 and TRBJ2-3; 8 bases map to TRBD2. Trimming took 6 bases from V and 6 from J; bases not matched to a gene: 11. Germline V CDR1 and CDR2: MNHEY, SMNVEV (reference sequence). The CDR3 sequence is 15 residues long. CDR3 loop: CASRARTSSDDTQYF. CDR3 coding DNA: TGTGCCAGCAGAGCCCGGACTAGCAGCGATGATACGCAGTATTTT.

This clone has more than one count but fewer than ten. The chain carries TRBV9 and TRBJ2-7, with TRBD1 matching 7 bases. The V gene end was trimmed by 0 bases and the J gene end by 3 bases; junction bases not matched to a gene: 6. This CDR3 comprises 15 residues. Germline loops: CDR1 SGDLS, CDR2 YYNGEE. CDR3 DNA sequence: TGTGCCAGCAGCGTAGCGGGACAGCCCAACTACGAGCAGTACTTC. This gives the protein CASSVAGQPNYEQYF.